This TCR beta chain was retrieved from a study of blood T cell repertoires in COVID-19 (dated by TCRdb to between 2020 and 2021). Regarding the research as a whole: Samples covering the acute and convalescent phases of COVID-19 were provided by collaborators in the United States, Italy and Spain. The material from the prospective study consisted of cDNA or gDNA derived from T cells, B-cell-depleted T cells, or PBMCs. Subjects who had been exposed to COVID-19, were actively infected with it, or had recovered from it provided the deeply sampled blood TCRbeta repertoires that made up the dataset. The repertoires were released in a freely available public database intended as a resource for research on the immune response to SARS-CoV-2. The samples were drawn from two sources: the first 160 participants of the ongoing ImmuneRACE study, and approximately 1,300 subjects contributed by 6 global collaborators. The sample metadata nearly always contained a de-identified subject ID, COVID-19 status, age in years and sex. Where HLA class I and class II types were available, the types were taken from metadata supplied by the sample provider, not from assay-based typing.

TCRbeta CDR3 regions were amplified from genomic DNA using the immunoSEQ Assay, a bias-controlled multiplex PCR. The study's processing was this. The number of nucleated cells in each sample was estimated by amplification of reference gene primers within the assay. Sequence reads were collapsed and filtered to measure the absolute abundance of every unique TCRbeta CDR3 rearrangement. For each sample, productive Simpson clonality was calculated by taking the square root of Simpson's diversity index across productive rearrangements. Entries here come from immuneACCESS through TCRdb and include only in-frame sequences with V and J called. Some clones fail to appear in such tables; in the studies checked, an unresolved V gene covers under half of the shortfall, and the cause of the remainder is unknown. V, J and clone size reflect that table, while D and trimming were determined from the DNA. This sample holds 85,000 to 95,000 clones; approximately 88% were observed only once. The top ten constitute under 0.6% of the sample.

CDR1 MNHEY and CDR2 SVGAGI were looked up in the germline V gene. The CDR3, from cysteine to phenylalanine, totals 15 residues. Just CDR3 DNA is preserved here, 45 bases in frame from base 1. V loses 0 bases, J loses 4 bases, and the germline ends lie 12 bases apart. This clone is a singleton in its sample. Which antigen it targets is not known. No quality values exist for individual bases; no much larger clone is one base distant. Each collaborating institution followed its own protocols to collect whole blood in K2EDTA tubes. For TCRbeta analysis, collaborator samples were shipped as frozen whole blood, as isolated PBMCs, or as DNA extracted from either sample type. What the research found in general, with its limitations: How much clinical and demographic metadata was included differed by source and by participant, and the metadata was provided uncurated.

Material: peripheral blood. In this chain, TRBV6-5 is recombined with TRBJ1-2; a confident D gene designation cannot be given. The clonotype originates from a man aged 55 to 69 with acute or convalescent COVID-19. Here the CDR3 is given as CASSYSEATGYGYTF. The sequenced DNA is TGTGCCAGCAGTTACTCGGAGGCAACTGGCTATGGCTACACCTTC.